Each of the 24 T cell receptor beta chains below was sequenced from the same sample in a study of Graves' ophthalmopathy and Graves' hyperthyroidism. Amplified material comprised TCR beta CDR3 regions derived from RNA transcripts. After a first-round RT-PCR with HTBI primers, a second-round multiplex PCR was run. TCRdb passed the multiplex PCR reads through MiXCR, listing each CDR3 protein once. Here the sample spans approximately 210,000 distinct CDR3 sequences, 20% to 25% being singletons. Sequenced input: peripheral blood. Source of these receptors: a woman between 50 and 59 years old with Graves' ophthalmopathy.

The chain employs TRBV6-2 or TRBV6-3 and TRBJ1-5, with TRBD1 identical over 12 bases. This CDR3 contains 19 residues. In germline, CDR1 is MNHEY, CDR2 SVGEGT. V shed 6 bases and J 2 bases; nucleotides not matched to a gene: 14. The CDR3 nucleotides are TGTGCCAGCAGCGCACCGGGACAGGGGGCGATTTTTGGCAATCAGCCCCAGCATTTT. This codes for CASSAPGQGAIFGNQPQHF.

This clonotype has at least ten counts. This chain uses TRBV6-1 with TRBJ2-5; 8 bases fit TRBD2. The CDR3 loop spans 14 amino acids. Germline assignment: CDR1 MNHNS and CDR2 SASEGT. After removal of 7 bases from V and 8 bases from J, the junction contained 12 bases not matched to a gene. The CDR3 DNA is TGTGCCAGCACAGCCGGGACTAGGGAGGACACCCAGTACTTC. Translated: CASTAGTREDTQYF.

This clonotype was observed a few times. CDR3 nucleotides: TGTGCCAGCAGTTTATGGAAGGGTATTCATTCACCCCTCCACTTT. Translated: CASSLWKGIHSPLHF. J is TRBJ1-6 and V is TRBV6-5; no definite D call. The CDR3 spans 15 residues. The V end lost 4 bases, the J end lost 8 bases, and 15 bases lay between the germline ends. Germline V gene data show CDR1 as MNHEY and CDR2 as SVGAGI.

The rearrangement uses TRBV6-2 or TRBV6-3 and TRBJ2-5; 13 bases fit TRBD2. The V segment lost 4 bases and the J segment 2 bases; nucleotides outside the gene matches: 13. CDR1 and CDR2 (germline): MNHEY, SVGEGT. The CDR3 contains 19 residues. The CDR3 spells CASSSLVGLAGRGQETQYF. In nucleotides, the CDR3 is TGTGCCAGCAGTTCGTTGGTGGGACTAGCGGGAAGGGGGCAAGAGACCCAGTACTTC.

This clonotype has a count of ten or more. The CDR3 reads CASSGQNNQPQHF. The CDR3 DNA reads as TGTGCCAGCAGTGGTCAGAACAATCAGCCCCAGCATTTT. The rearrangement joins TRBV2 to TRBJ1-5, with no clear D. V shed 4 bases and J shed 3 bases, with 7 bases lying between them. CDR3 size: 13 residues. The V gene's germline CDR1 is SNHLY and CDR2 FYNNEI. The variable domain in full, with the rest retrieved from reference TRBV2 and TRBJ1-5, is EPEVTQTPSHQVTQMGQEVILRCVPISNHLYFYWYRQILGQKVEFLVSFYNNEISEKSEIFDDQFSVERPDGSNFTLKIRSTKLEDSAMYFCASSGQNNQPQHFGDGTRLSIL.

This clonotype was found many times. This chain links TRBV24-1 with TRBJ2-7, with a tentative D call TRBD1 (7 bases). The V and J ends lost 3 bases and 5 bases respectively, with 19 bases between them. The CDR3 spans 16 residues. The germline gives CDR1 KGHDR, CDR2 SFDVKD. The CDR3 sequence is CATSDALGARGDEQYF. The CDR3 DNA sequence: TGTGCCACCAGTGATGCCCTTGGAGCCAGGGGGGACGAGCAGTACTTC.

This clonotype was seen at least ten times. The chain employs TRBV11-3 and TRBJ1-1, with D perhaps matching TRBD1 (6 bases). Trimming pared 1 base from V and 3 bases from J, leaving 18 bases between. Germline lookup yields CDR1 SGHNT and CDR2 YENEEA. This CDR3 spans 17 amino acids. Here the CDR3 DNA reads TGTGCCAGCAGCTTAGGTTCCGGGCAGGGGTGGGACACTGAAGCTTTCTTT. It yields the protein CASSLGSGQGWDTEAFF.

The V and J genes are TRBV9 and TRBJ1-2; 11 bases map to TRBD1. Per the germline V gene, CDR1 is SGDLS and CDR2 is YYNGEE. The junction had 2 bases not matched to a gene; V was cut back by 3 bases and J by 4 bases. The CDR3 runs 14 residues. CDR3 in DNA: TGTGCCAGCAGCGCGGGGACAGGGGGCTATGGCTACACCTTC. This translates into CASSAGTGGYGYTF.

This clonotype was detected ten times or more. The chain links TRBV15 to TRBJ1-2; 10 bases line up with TRBD1. The CDR3 is 14 amino acids. Germline CDR1 LNHNV, CDR2 YYDKDF (reference sequence). Trimming cost V 0 bases and J 7 bases; bases outside gene matches: 2. This CDR3 is CATSRDGTGVGYTF. CDR3 DNA sequence: TGTGCCACCAGCAGAGACGGGACAGGGGTTGGCTACACCTTC.

This clonotype was found once. At one end the junction does not follow the germline gene, possibly because of a read error. The J gene is TRBJ2-7, the V gene TRBV4-1, with 10 bases aligning to TRBD2. Germline loops: CDR1 MGHRA, CDR2 YSYEKL. This CDR3 has 17 amino acids. This CDR3 is CASSQEMRLAGAYEHYF. The CDR3 region has the DNA TGCGCCAGCAGCCAAGAGATGAGGCTAGCGGGAGCCTACGAGCACTACTTC.

The gene calls are TRBV12-3 or TRBV12-4 and TRBJ2-3, with 14 bases lining up with TRBD2. V shed 6 bases and J 1 base; nucleotides not matched to a gene: 6. CDR3 length: 17 amino acids. The CDR3 spells CASRGLAGVGGTDTQYF. The CDR3 nucleotides are TGTGCCAGCAGGGGACTAGCGGGAGTGGGGGGCACAGATACGCAGTATTTT.

V gene TRBV3-1 combines with J gene TRBJ2-7; TRBD2 agrees at 9 bases. Germline assignment: CDR1 LGHDT and CDR2 YNNKEL (reference sequence). V trimming: 6 bases; J trimming: 5 bases; junction bases outside the gene matches: 8. The CDR3 has 14 amino acids. CDR3 nucleotides: TGTGCCAGCAGTAGTAGCGGGAGTACGCACGAGCAGTACTTC. Protein sequence: CASSSSGSTHEQYF.

V usage is TRBV19 and J usage is TRBJ2-6; D might be TRBD1 (6 bases). The CDR3 totals 15 residues. Germline V gene lookup returns CDR1 LNHDA and CDR2 SQIVND (reference sequence). Trimming removed 6 bases at V and 3 bases at J, with 12 bases between. Here the CDR3 reads CASRSQGFGANVLTF. For the CDR3, the DNA is TGTGCCAGTAGATCACAGGGCTTTGGGGCCAACGTCCTGACTTTC.

This rearrangement joins TRBV6-1 to TRBJ2-5, with 8 bases lining up with TRBD2. CDR1 MNHNS and CDR2 SASEGT come from the germline V gene. CDR3 length: 13 amino acids. Unmatched junction bases numbered 6, after V lost 6 bases and J lost 6 bases. The CDR3 sequence is CASSGLAPKTQYF. Here the CDR3 DNA reads TGTGCCAGCAGCGGACTAGCTCCAAAGACCCAGTACTTC.

The chain employs TRBV10-3 and TRBJ1-1, with D perhaps TRBD1 (5 bases). The length of the CDR3 is 13 residues. Trimming stripped 10 bases from V and 4 bases from J, with 16 bases between. CDR1 ENHRY and CDR2 SYGVKD come from the germline V gene. The CDR3 bases are TGTGCCACCGGGTCGGGGGAGGCCACTGAAGCTTTCTTT. Its translation is CATGSGEATEAFF.

V and J are TRBV30 and TRBJ2-2, with 9 bases lining up with TRBD2. V shed 0 bases, J shed 2 bases, and the junction held 4 bases outside the gene matches. The CDR3 spans 16 residues. CDR1 GTSNPN and CDR2 SVGIG come from the germline V gene (reference sequence). CDR3 nucleotide sequence: TGTGCCTGGAGTGTTGGCGGGAGGGCCAACACCGGGGAGCTGTTTTTT. Translation gives CAWSVGGRANTGELFF.

The sample holds many counts of this clonotype. V and J are TRBV24-1 and TRBJ2-7; D may be TRBD1 (6 bases). Looked up from germline, CDR1 is KGHDR and CDR2 is SFDVKD. Trimming removed 4 bases at V and 3 bases at J, with 12 bases between. The CDR3 runs 14 residues. Here the CDR3 reads CATSESRTVYEQYF. The CDR3 DNA is TGTGCCACCAGTGAATCACGGACAGTCTACGAGCAGTACTTC.

In this sample, this clonotype turned up many times. The genes are TRBV20-1 and TRBJ2-7, with 7 bases identical to TRBD2. CDR3 length: 14 amino acids. Germline trimming cut 1 base from V and 4 bases from J; bases unmatched to any gene: 7. Germline loops: CDR1 DFQATT, CDR2 SNEGSKA (reference sequence). Here the CDR3 reads CSARGVGTMYEQYF. The CDR3 DNA reads as TGCAGTGCTAGAGGAGTCGGGACTATGTACGAGCAGTACTTC.

This clonotype was recorded many times. The V gene is TRBV6-5, the J gene TRBJ2-5; D may correspond to TRBD1 or TRBD2 (5 bases each). Germline CDR1 MNHEY, CDR2 SVGAGI. The CDR3 covers 16 residues. Deletions cut 8 bases from V and 5 bases from J, with 24 bases between. Here the CDR3 DNA reads TGTGCCAGCTCAAGGGGCCCACCGGGACCGGGGGAGACCCAGTACTTC. It yields the protein CASSRGPPGPGETQYF.

This clonotype was detected ten times or more. The rearrangement links TRBV5-1 to TRBJ2-7; D remains unclear. Per the germline V gene, CDR1 is SGHRS and CDR2 is YFSETQ. The CDR3 loop spans 13 amino acids. V was shortened by 0 bases and J by 7 bases, with 11 bases between the two germline ends. This CDR3 reads CASSLDPPGEQYF. The CDR3 region has the DNA TGCGCCAGCAGCTTGGACCCCCCCGGGGAGCAGTACTTC.

This clonotype was counted ten times or more. The chain carries TRBV3-1 and TRBJ2-5, with 9 positions matching TRBD2. Per the germline V gene, CDR1 is LGHDT and CDR2 is YNNKEL (reference sequence). The CDR3 has 17 residues. Unmatched junction bases numbered 5, after V lost 0 bases and J lost 0 bases. CDR3 in amino acids: CASSQDYTSGYQETQYF. CDR3 sequence (DNA): TGTGCCAGCAGCCAAGATTACACTAGCGGGTACCAAGAGACCCAGTACTTC.

This clonotype was seen repeatedly, ten times or more. The genes are TRBV5-1 and TRBJ2-7; TRBD2 matches 15 bases. Germline V gene lookup returns CDR1 SGHRS and CDR2 YFSETQ. The CDR3 runs 18 residues. V was clipped by 2 bases and J by 1 base; unmatched bases: 7. The CDR3 sequence: CASSFWTSGRAQSYEQYF. The DNA for the CDR3 is TGCGCCAGCAGCTTCTGGACTAGCGGGAGGGCCCAGTCCTACGAGCAGTACTTC.

The chain is built from TRBV28 and TRBJ1-2; the D gene is possibly TRBD1 (5 bases). CDR3 length: 14 residues. The germline gives CDR1 MDHEN, CDR2 SYDVKM. With 5 bases removed from V and 7 bases from J, the gap between germline ends came to 17 bases. For the CDR3, the DNA is TGTGCCAGCAGTGCCTCCGGGACGCAGAGTGGCTACACCTTC. Translated, it gives CASSASGTQSGYTF.

This clonotype was detected only a few times. This rearrangement joins TRBV6-1 to TRBJ1-5, with D possibly being TRBD1 (5 bases). This CDR3 region has 14 residues. Germline CDR1 reads MNHNS; CDR2 reads SASEGT. Trimming cost V 6 bases and J 3 bases, with 12 bases left between them. CDR3: CASSPRGFNQPQHF. CDR3 DNA: TGTGCCAGCAGCCCACGGGGGTTCAATCAGCCCCAGCATTTT.